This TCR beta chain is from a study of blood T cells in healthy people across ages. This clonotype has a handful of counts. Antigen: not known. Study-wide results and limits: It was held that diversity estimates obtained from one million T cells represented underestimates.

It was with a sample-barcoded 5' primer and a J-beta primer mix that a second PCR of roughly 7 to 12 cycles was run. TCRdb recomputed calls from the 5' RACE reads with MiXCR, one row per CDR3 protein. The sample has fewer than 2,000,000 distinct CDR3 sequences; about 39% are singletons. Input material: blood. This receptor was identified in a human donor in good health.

The CDR3 loop reads CASTLGRLDGYTF. Written as DNA, the CDR3 is TGTGCCAGCACCCTTGGCAGGCTGGATGGCTACACCTTC. V is TRBV28 and J is TRBJ1-2, with D hard to call. Trimming pared 7 bases from V and 6 bases from J, leaving 15 bases between. In germline, CDR1 is MDHEN, CDR2 SYDVKM. The CDR3 spans 13 residues.